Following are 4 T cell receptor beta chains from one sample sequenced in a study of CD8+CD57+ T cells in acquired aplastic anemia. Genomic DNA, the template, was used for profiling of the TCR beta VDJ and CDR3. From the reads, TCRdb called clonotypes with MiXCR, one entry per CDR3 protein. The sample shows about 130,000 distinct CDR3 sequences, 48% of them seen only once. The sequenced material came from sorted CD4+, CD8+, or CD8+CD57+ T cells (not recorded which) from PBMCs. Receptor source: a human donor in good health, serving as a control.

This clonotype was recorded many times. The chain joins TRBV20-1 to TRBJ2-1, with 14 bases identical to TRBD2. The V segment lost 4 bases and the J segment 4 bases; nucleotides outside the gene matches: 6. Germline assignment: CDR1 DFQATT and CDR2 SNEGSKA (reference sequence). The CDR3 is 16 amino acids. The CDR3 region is CSAIKRTSGGYNEQFF. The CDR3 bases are TGCAGTGCTATCAAGAGGACTAGCGGGGGGTACAATGAGCAGTTCTTC.

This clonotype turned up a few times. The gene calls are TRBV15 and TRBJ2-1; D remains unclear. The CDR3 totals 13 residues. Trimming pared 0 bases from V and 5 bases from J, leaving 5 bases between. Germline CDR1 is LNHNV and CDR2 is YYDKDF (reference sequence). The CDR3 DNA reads TGTGCCACCAGCAGAGACTATCACAATGAGCAGTTCTTC. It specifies CATSRDYHNEQFF.

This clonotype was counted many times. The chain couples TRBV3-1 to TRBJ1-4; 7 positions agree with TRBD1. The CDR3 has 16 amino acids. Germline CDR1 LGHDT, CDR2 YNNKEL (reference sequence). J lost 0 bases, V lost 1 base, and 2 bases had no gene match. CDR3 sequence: CASSQGDSATNEKLFF. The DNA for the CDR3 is TGTGCCAGCAGCCAAGGGGACAGCGCAACTAATGAAAAACTGTTTTTT.

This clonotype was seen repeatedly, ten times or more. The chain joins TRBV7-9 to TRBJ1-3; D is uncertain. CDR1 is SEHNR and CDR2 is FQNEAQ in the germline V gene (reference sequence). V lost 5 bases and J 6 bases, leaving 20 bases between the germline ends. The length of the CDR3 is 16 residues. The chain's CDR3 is CASSARQGGLENTIYF. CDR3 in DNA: TGTGCCAGCAGCGCACGACAAGGTGGTTTAGAAAACACCATATATTTT.